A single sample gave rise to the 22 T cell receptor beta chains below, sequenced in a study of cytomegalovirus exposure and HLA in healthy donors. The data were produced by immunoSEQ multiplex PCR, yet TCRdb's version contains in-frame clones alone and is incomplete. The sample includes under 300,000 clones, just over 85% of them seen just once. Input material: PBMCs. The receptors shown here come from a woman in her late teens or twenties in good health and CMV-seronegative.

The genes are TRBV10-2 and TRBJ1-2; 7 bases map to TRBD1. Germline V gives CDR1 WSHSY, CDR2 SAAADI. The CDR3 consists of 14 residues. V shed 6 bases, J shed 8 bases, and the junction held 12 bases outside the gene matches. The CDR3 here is CASSLQGSLGGYTF. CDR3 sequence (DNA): TGCGCCAGCAGCTTACAGGGGTCCCTCGGAGGCTACACCTTC.

The CDR3 DNA follows: TGTGCCAGCAGTCCAGGGACACTTAGGGGAGTCGGTGATGGCTACACCTTC. It yields the protein CASSPGTLRGVGDGYTF. The chain combines TRBV7-2 with TRBJ1-2; D is perhaps TRBD1 (6 bases). Between the trimmed V and J ends, which lost 6 bases and 6 bases, there was a span of 26 bases. Germline V lookup: CDR1 SGHTA, CDR2 FQGNSA. The length of the CDR3 is 17 residues. Variable domain in full (rest from reference TRBV7-2 and TRBJ1-2): GAGVSQSPSNKVTEKGKDVELRCDPISGHTALYWYRQSLGQGLEFLIYFQGNSAPDKSGLPSDRFSAERTGGSVSTLTIQRTQQEDSAVYLCASSPGTLRGVGDGYTFGSGTRLTVV.

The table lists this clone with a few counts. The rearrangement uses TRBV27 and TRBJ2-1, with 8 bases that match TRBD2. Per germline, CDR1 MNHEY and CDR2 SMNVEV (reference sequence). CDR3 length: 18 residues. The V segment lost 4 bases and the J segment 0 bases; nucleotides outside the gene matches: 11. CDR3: CASSYPTQAGASYNEQFF. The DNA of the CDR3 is TGTGCCAGCAGTTATCCCACCCAAGCGGGGGCCTCCTACAATGAGCAGTTCTTC.

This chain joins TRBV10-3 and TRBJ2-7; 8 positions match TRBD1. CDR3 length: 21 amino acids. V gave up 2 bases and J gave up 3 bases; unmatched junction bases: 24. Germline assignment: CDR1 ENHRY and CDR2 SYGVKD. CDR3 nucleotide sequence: TGTGCCATCAGTGAGCCGACTTCCGAGACAGGGGTAATGCAATTTGGCTACGAGCAGTACTTC. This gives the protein CAISEPTSETGVMQFGYEQYF.

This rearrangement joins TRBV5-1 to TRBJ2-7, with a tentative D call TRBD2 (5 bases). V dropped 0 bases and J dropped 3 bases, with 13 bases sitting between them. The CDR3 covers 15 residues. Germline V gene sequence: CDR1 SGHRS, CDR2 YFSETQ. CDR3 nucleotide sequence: TGCGCCAGCAGCTTGGAGGACTTCGGAGGCTACGAGCAGTACTTC. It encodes CASSLEDFGGYEQYF.

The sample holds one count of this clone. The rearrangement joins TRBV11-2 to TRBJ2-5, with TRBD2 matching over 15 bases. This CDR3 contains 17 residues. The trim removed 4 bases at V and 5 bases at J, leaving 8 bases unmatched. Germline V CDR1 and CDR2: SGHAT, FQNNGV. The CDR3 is CASSSGLAGGHMETQYF. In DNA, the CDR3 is TGTGCCAGCAGCTCCGGACTAGCGGGAGGGCACATGGAGACCCAGTACTTC.

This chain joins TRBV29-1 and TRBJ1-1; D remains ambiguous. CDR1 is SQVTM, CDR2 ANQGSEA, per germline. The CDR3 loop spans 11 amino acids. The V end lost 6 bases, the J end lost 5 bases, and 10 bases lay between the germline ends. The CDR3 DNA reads TGCAGCGTCCAAACAAAGACTGAAGCTTTCTTT. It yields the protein CSVQTKTEAFF.

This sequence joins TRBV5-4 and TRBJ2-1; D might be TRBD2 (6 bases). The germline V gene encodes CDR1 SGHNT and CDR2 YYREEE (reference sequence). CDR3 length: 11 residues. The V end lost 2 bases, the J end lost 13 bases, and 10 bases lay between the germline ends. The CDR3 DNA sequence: TGTGCCAGCAGCTTTGGAGCGGGCCAGTTCTTC. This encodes CASSFGAGQFF.

CDR3 sequence (DNA): TGTGCCAGCAGTCCCGGGACAGGGGGCCCCTTCTCCTACGAGCAGTACTTC. Translated: CASSPGTGGPFSYEQYF. This chain uses TRBV27 with TRBJ2-7, with 12 positions matching TRBD1. With V trimmed by 5 bases and J by 0 bases, 8 bases remained unmatched. The length of the CDR3 is 17 residues. Germline V gene sequence: CDR1 MNHEY, CDR2 SMNVEV (reference sequence).

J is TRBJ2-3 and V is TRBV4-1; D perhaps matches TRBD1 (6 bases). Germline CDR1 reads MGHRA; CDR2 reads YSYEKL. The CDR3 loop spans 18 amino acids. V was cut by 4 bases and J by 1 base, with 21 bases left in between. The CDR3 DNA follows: TGCGCCAGCAGCCCACTAATCAGGGGTTCTTGGCGCACAGATACGCAGTATTTT. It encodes CASSPLIRGSWRTDTQYF.

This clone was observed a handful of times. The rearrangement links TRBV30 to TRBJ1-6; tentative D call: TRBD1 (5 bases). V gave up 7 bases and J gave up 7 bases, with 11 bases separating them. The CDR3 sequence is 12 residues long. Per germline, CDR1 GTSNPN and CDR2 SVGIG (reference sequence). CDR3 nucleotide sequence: TGTGCCTCCGGGACTAGGAATTCACCCCTCCACTTT. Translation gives CASGTRNSPLHF.

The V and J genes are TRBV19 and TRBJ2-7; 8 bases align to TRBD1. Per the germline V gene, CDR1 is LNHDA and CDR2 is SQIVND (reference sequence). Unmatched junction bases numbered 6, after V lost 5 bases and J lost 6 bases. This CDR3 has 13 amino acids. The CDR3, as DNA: TGTGCCAGTAGTCCTCAGACAGGGGCCGAGCAGTACTTC. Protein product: CASSPQTGAEQYF.

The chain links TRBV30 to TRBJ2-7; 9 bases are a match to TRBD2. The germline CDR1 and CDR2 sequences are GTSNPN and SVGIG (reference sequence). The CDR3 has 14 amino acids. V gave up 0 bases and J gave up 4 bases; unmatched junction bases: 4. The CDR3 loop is CAWSVISGRYEQYF. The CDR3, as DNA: TGTGCCTGGAGTGTAATTAGCGGGAGATACGAGCAGTACTTC. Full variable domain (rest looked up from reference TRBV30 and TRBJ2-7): SQTIHQWPATLVQPVGSPLSLECTVEGTSNPNLYWYRQAAGRGLQLLFYSVGIGQISSEVPQNLSASRPQDRQFILSSKKLLLSDSGFYLCAWSVISGRYEQYFGPGTRLTVT.

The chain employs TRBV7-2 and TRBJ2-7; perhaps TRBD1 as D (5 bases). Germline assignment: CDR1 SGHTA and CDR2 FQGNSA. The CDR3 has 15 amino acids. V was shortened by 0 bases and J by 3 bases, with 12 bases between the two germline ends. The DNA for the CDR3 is TGTGCCAGCAGCTTAGCGGGTGACAGAGACTACGAGCAGTACTTC. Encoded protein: CASSLAGDRDYEQYF.

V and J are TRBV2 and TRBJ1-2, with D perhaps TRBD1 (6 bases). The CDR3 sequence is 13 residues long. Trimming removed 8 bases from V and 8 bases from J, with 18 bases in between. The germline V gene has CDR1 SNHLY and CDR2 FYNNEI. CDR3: CASRPGTHGGYTF. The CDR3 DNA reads TGTGCCAGCCGCCCGGGGACACACGGAGGCTACACCTTC.

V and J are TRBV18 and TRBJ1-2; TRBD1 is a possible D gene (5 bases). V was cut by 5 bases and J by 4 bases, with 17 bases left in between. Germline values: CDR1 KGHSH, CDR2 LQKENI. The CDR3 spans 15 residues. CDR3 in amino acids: CASSTFTTDSYGYTF. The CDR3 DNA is TGTGCCAGCTCAACCTTCACGACAGACAGCTATGGCTACACCTTC.

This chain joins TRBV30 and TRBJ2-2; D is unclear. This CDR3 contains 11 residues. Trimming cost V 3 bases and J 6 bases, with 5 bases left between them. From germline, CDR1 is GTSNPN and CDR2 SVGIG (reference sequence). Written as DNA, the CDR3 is TGTGCCTGGAGCGAGGCCGGGGAGCTGTTTTTT. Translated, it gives CAWSEAGELFF.

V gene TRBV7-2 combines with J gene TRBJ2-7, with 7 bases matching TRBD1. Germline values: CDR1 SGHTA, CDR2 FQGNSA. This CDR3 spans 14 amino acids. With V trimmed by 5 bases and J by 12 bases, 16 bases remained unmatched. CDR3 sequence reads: CASSPSPGGSTRYF. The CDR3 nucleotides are TGTGCCAGCAGCCCAAGCCCAGGGGGATCGACCCGGTACTTC.

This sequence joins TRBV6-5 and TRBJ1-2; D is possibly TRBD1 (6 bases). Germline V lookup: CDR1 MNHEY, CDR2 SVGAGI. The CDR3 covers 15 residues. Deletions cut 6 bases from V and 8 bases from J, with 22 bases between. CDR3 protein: CASSPPLGQGKGYTF. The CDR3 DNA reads TGTGCCAGCAGCCCGCCTCTAGGGCAGGGGAAGGGCTACACCTTC.

CDR3 protein: CASSPEAKQYF. The CDR3 nucleotides are TGCGCCAGCAGCCCGGAGGCCAAGCAGTACTTC. This chain uses TRBV23-1 with TRBJ2-7; maybe TRBD2 (5 bases). TRBV23-1 is given ORF status, its function remaining uncertain. The CDR3 has 11 residues. Trimming shortened V by 6 bases and J by 8 bases, and 11 bases separated the two germline ends.

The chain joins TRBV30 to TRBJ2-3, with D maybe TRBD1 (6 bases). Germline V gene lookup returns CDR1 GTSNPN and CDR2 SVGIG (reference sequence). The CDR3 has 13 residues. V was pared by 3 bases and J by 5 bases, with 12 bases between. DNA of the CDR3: TGTGCCTGGAGCGCAGGGGCTCGAGATACGCAGTATTTT. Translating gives CAWSAGARDTQYF.

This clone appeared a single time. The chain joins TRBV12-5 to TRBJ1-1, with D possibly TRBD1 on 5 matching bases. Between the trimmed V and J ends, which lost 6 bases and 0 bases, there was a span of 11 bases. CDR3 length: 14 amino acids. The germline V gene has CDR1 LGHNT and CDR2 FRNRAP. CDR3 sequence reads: CASGPDSLNTEAFF. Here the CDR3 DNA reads TGTGCTAGTGGACCTGACAGTCTGAACACTGAAGCTTTCTTT.